What follows are 24 T cell receptor beta chains derived from one specimen sequenced in a study of blood T cell repertoires in COVID-19. Clones were sequenced by immunoSEQ multiplex PCR, and TCRdb holds only the in-frame ones, with some missing. The sample includes about 220,000 clones, about 88% seen only once; the top ten take 2.9%. The sample comprised peripheral blood. All receptors come from a man aged 50 to 59 who had recovered from COVID-19.

The V gene is TRBV5-6, the J gene TRBJ2-1, with 9 positions matching TRBD2. Germline V gene sequence: CDR1 SGHDT, CDR2 YYEEEE. V lost 1 base and J lost 1; bases outside the gene matches: 6. There are 17 residues in the CDR3. In nucleotides, the CDR3 is TGTGCCAGCAGCTTGATACGTAGCGGGAGTTCCTACAATGAGCAGTTCTTC. It yields the protein CASSLIRSGSSYNEQFF.

The chain employs TRBV5-1 and TRBJ2-7; 8 nucleotides line up with TRBD2. The J segment lost 7 bases and the V segment lost 4 bases, leaving 10 bases of the junction unmatched. CDR1 is SGHRS, CDR2 YFSETQ, per germline. The CDR3 is 14 residues long. CDR3 loop: CASSPTGVAGEQYF. CDR3 coding DNA: TGCGCCAGCAGCCCGACGGGGGTAGCGGGGGAGCAGTACTTC.

This clone appeared many times. The CDR3 spells CASSGGQMNSGNTIYF. CDR3 bases: TGTGCCAGCAGCGGGGGACAGATGAACTCTGGAAACACCATATATTTT. V is TRBV13 and J is TRBJ1-3; 7 nucleotides line up with TRBD1. The V gene's germline CDR1 is PRHDT and CDR2 FYEKMQ (reference sequence). V lost 5 bases to trimming and J lost 0 bases; unmatched junction nucleotides: 7. This CDR3 comprises 16 residues.

The rearrangement uses TRBV5-1 and TRBJ1-5; D not resolved. This CDR3 region has 15 residues. Germline V lookup: CDR1 SGHRS, CDR2 YFSETQ. V was shortened by 0 bases and J by 4 bases, with 11 bases between the two germline ends. The CDR3 loop reads CASSLDGEVNQPQHF. The CDR3, as DNA: TGCGCCAGCAGCTTGGACGGAGAGGTGAATCAGCCCCAGCATTTT.

The genes are TRBV6-1 and TRBJ2-7; D is ambiguous. Per the germline V gene, CDR1 is MNHNS and CDR2 is SASEGT. V dropped 1 base and J dropped 0 bases, with 4 bases sitting between them. The CDR3 runs 13 residues. The CDR3 loop is CASSEVSSYEQYF. Written as DNA, the CDR3 is TGTGCCAGCAGTGAAGTGAGCTCCTACGAGCAGTACTTC.

The genes are TRBV5-4 and TRBJ1-6; the match to TRBD1 covers 7 bases. V lost 4 bases, J lost 6 bases, and 4 bases stayed unmatched. The CDR3 has 14 residues. Germline V gene sequence: CDR1 SGHNT, CDR2 YYREEE (reference sequence). As DNA, the CDR3 is TGTGCCAGCAGCCCGGGACAGACTAATTCACCCCTCCACTTT. Translated: CASSPGQTNSPLHF.

This chain uses TRBV7-2 with TRBJ2-3; D call uncertain. This CDR3 is 11 amino acids long. Germline CDR1 reads SGHTA; CDR2 reads FQGNSA. The ends were cut back, 5 bases at V and 2 bases at J, with 2 bases in the middle. The CDR3 here is CASSHTDTQYF. CDR3 coding DNA: TGTGCCAGCAGCCACACAGATACGCAGTATTTT. The variable domain in full, completed from reference TRBV7-2 and TRBJ2-3, reads GAGVSQSPSNKVTEKGKDVELRCDPISGHTALYWYRQSLGQGLEFLIYFQGNSAPDKSGLPSDRFSAERTGGSVSTLTIQRTQQEDSAVYLCASSHTDTQYFGPGTRLTVL.

In nucleotides, the CDR3 is TGTGCCAGCAGTTTATTGGCAGGTAGAAACTATGGCTACACCTTC. This translates into CASSLLAGRNYGYTF. The chain is built from TRBV27 and TRBJ1-2; no firm D call. This CDR3 is built from 15 residues. V was trimmed by 1 base and J by 2 bases, leaving 11 bases between them. Germline CDR1 is MNHEY and CDR2 is SMNVEV (reference sequence).

The rearrangement joins TRBV24-1 to TRBJ1-4, with a possible D match to TRBD1 (6 bases). The CDR3 extends over 15 amino acids. Looked up from germline, CDR1 is KGHDR and CDR2 is SFDVKD. V lost 4 bases and J 3 bases, leaving 11 bases between the germline ends. The CDR3: CATSEKQGPNEKLFF. The CDR3 bases are TGTGCCACCAGTGAGAAACAGGGACCTAATGAAAAACTGTTTTTT.

This clone was seen just once. The chain recombines TRBV18 with TRBJ2-7, with D perhaps matching TRBD1 (5 bases). The germline V gene encodes CDR1 KGHSH and CDR2 LQKENI. CDR3 length: 14 residues. With 0 bases removed from V and 7 bases from J, the gap between germline ends came to 13 bases. In DNA form, the CDR3 reads TGTGCCAGCTCACCACCGACAGAAGTTTGGGAGCAGTACTTC. Protein: CASSPPTEVWEQYF.

The V and J genes are TRBV5-1 and TRBJ1-1, with a weak D call TRBD1 (6 bases). In germline, CDR1 is SGHRS, CDR2 YFSETQ. This CDR3 is built from 14 residues. V shed 1 base and J shed 5 bases, with 12 bases lying between them. In DNA form, the CDR3 reads TGCGCCAGCAGCTTGTTTCAGGGGAAAACTGAAGCTTTCTTT. Amino acid sequence: CASSLFQGKTEAFF.

This rearrangement joins TRBV18 to TRBJ2-6, with D perhaps matching TRBD1 (6 bases). This CDR3 is built from 15 residues. The germline V and J ends were trimmed by 3 bases and 2 bases, with 8 bases remaining between them. Germline V lookup: CDR1 KGHSH, CDR2 LQKENI. The CDR3 DNA sequence: TGTGCCAGCTCACCCCCAGGGGCTGGGGCCAACGTCCTGACTTTC. It translates to CASSPPGAGANVLTF.

The chain carries TRBV29-1 and TRBJ1-1; 7 bases are shared with TRBD1. J gave up 1 base and V 5 bases, and 7 bases lay outside the gene matches. Germline-derived CDR1 and CDR2 are SQVTM and ANQGSEA. The CDR3 runs to 14 residues. The CDR3 protein is CSVSTGVGNTEAFF. CDR3 nucleotide sequence: TGCAGCGTTTCAACAGGGGTGGGGAACACTGAAGCTTTCTTT.

J is TRBJ2-1 and V is TRBV27, with 9 bases identical to TRBD1. The CDR3 is made up of 18 amino acids. V lost 3 bases, J lost 0 bases, and 9 bases stayed unmatched. Germline V gene data show CDR1 as MNHEY and CDR2 as SMNVEV (reference sequence). The CDR3 is CASSFSPGQGFSYNEQFF. The CDR3 bases are TGTGCCAGCAGTTTTTCTCCGGGACAGGGCTTCTCCTACAATGAGCAGTTCTTC.

The CDR3 DNA follows: TGTGCCAGCAGTCGTCGGGAACAGGGGTCAGATACGCAGTATTTT. The encoded protein is CASSRREQGSDTQYF. J is TRBJ2-3 and V is TRBV28, with 7 bases lining up with TRBD1. Trimming took 5 bases from V and 4 from J; bases not matched to a gene: 9. Germline V gene data show CDR1 as MDHEN and CDR2 as SYDVKM. There are 15 residues in the CDR3.

CDR3 sequence (DNA): TGTGCCAGTAGTATATTAAGGGGGTCTGGGGCCAACGTCCTGACTTTC. Translating gives CASSILRGSGANVLTF. This rearrangement joins TRBV19 to TRBJ2-6, with a weak D call TRBD1 (6 bases). CDR1 and CDR2 from the germline V gene are LNHDA and SQIVND (reference sequence). Trimming stripped 2 bases from V and 1 base from J, with 9 bases between. This CDR3 has 16 residues.

The rearrangement links TRBV9 to TRBJ1-6, with 8 nucleotides matching TRBD1. The V and J ends lost 3 bases and 5 bases, in that order; junction bases with no gene match: 4. Germline loops: CDR1 SGDLS, CDR2 YYNGEE. This CDR3 has 15 amino acids. The CDR3: CASSARGRDNSPLHF. The CDR3 DNA reads as TGTGCCAGCAGCGCCAGGGGGCGAGATAATTCACCCCTCCACTTT.

In regard to this clone: The junction shows a germline mismatch at one end, possibly a read error. J is TRBJ1-5 and V is TRBV18; D may be TRBD1 (6 bases). The CDR3 length is 15 residues. Germline CDR1 and CDR2: KGHSH and LQKENI. In DNA, the CDR3 is TGTGCCAGCTCTCCACCAGGGGTTCGCAATCAGCCCCAGCATTTT. Protein sequence: CASSPPGVRNQPQHF.

This clone was counted only a few times. DNA for the CDR3: TGTGCCAGCAGCCAGGGGACAGTCGAGCAGTACTTC. It yields the protein CASSQGTVEQYF. V and J are TRBV7-9 and TRBJ2-7; 7 bases are a match to TRBD1. CDR1 and CDR2 from the germline V gene are SEHNR and FQNEAQ (reference sequence). V lost 5 bases and J lost 6; bases outside the gene matches: 4. This CDR3 contains 12 residues.

This clone has more than one count but fewer than ten. V usage is TRBV27 and J usage is TRBJ1-6, with 10 bases lining up with TRBD1. CDR1 and CDR2 from the germline V gene are MNHEY and SMNVEV (reference sequence). This CDR3 spans 16 amino acids. The V gene end was trimmed by 3 bases and the J gene end by 13 bases; junction bases not matched to a gene: 12. The CDR3 region is CASSFSGTGVVAPLHF. The CDR3 region has the DNA TGTGCCAGCAGTTTCTCTGGGACAGGGGTCGTCGCCCCCCTCCACTTT.

The CDR3 here is CTSSQEMSGGLAGYEQFF. For the CDR3, the DNA is TGCACCAGCAGCCAAGAAATGTCAGGGGGACTAGCGGGGTATGAGCAGTTCTTC. The V call is TRBV1, the J call TRBJ2-1; TRBD2, the D gene given by the table, was not confirmed from the DNA. TRBV1 is classified as a pseudogene. The CDR3 length is 18 residues.

This clone was seen a single time. The V gene is TRBV6-5, the J gene TRBJ1-5; 7 bases line up with TRBD1. Germline trimming cut 5 bases from V and 3 bases from J; bases unmatched to any gene: 7. The CDR3 extends over 15 amino acids. The germline CDR1 and CDR2 sequences are MNHEY and SVGAGI. DNA for the CDR3: TGTGCCAGCAGTCGGAACAGGGGAGTCAATCAGCCCCAGCATTTT. It codes for CASSRNRGVNQPQHF.

This clone was found a few times. The rearrangement uses TRBV7-9 and TRBJ1-4; 7 bases match TRBD1. This CDR3 contains 15 residues. Germline CDR1 reads SEHNR; CDR2 reads FQNEAQ (reference sequence). Germline trimming cut 5 bases from V and 3 bases from J; bases unmatched to any gene: 6. The CDR3 region has the DNA TGTGCCAGCAGCACCGGACAGGCAGCTAATGAAAAACTGTTTTTT. Translation: CASSTGQAANEKLFF.

The chain links TRBV7-9 to TRBJ1-2; weak D call: TRBD1 (5 bases). This CDR3 has 13 residues. V shed 8 bases and J shed 4 bases, with 14 bases lying between them. Germline V gene sequence: CDR1 SEHNR, CDR2 FQNEAQ (reference sequence). The DNA for the CDR3 is TGTGCCAGCCTGGGGCCCTCCCCCTATGGCTACACCTTC. Encoded protein: CASLGPSPYGYTF.